These 22 T cell receptor beta chains came from one sample sequenced in a study of T cell repertoires in cytomegalovirus infection. TCRdb re-analysed the reads in MiXCR, keeping a single row per CDR3 protein. The repertoire holds about 34,000 distinct CDR3 sequences, over 50% seen once, with 80% to 95% in the top ten. No antigen has been assigned to these receptors. Sequencing used CD8+ T cells from cultured PBMCs, obtained from culture after CMV antigen stimulation. The receptors come from a human donor in good health (CMV status not recorded). Some clones in this sample may be carry-over from other donors' samples.

This chain uses TRBV4-1 with TRBJ1-1; D uncertain. Germline V lookup: CDR1 MGHRA, CDR2 YSYEKL. This CDR3 comprises 15 residues. V lost 0 bases, J lost 1 base, and 9 bases lay in between. The CDR3 here is CASSQDRVPNTEAFF. CDR3 nucleotide sequence: TGCGCCAGCAGCCAAGATAGGGTCCCGAACACTGAAGCTTTCTTT.

V usage is TRBV11-2 and J usage is TRBJ2-5; 15 bases map to TRBD2. Germline lookup yields CDR1 SGHAT and CDR2 FQNNGV. CDR3 length: 20 residues. V shed 5 bases and J 3 bases; nucleotides not matched to a gene: 16. The CDR3 spells CASSLSWTSGRAMEEETQYF. Written as DNA, the CDR3 is TGTGCCAGCAGCCTTTCGTGGACTAGCGGGAGGGCCATGGAAGAAGAGACCCAGTACTTC.

This chain links TRBV18 with TRBJ1-2; the D gene is possibly TRBD1 (6 bases). The CDR3 contains 13 residues. The ends were cut back, 3 bases at V and 4 bases at J, with 9 bases in the middle. Germline V lookup: CDR1 KGHSH, CDR2 LQKENI. The DNA for the CDR3 is TGTGCCAGCTCACCGACAGGACGCTATGGCTACACCTTC. Amino acids: CASSPTGRYGYTF.

V is TRBV25-1 and J is TRBJ2-5; D is unclear. Trimming removed 6 bases at V and 5 bases at J, with 10 bases between. Germline V CDR1 and CDR2: MGHDK, SYGVNS. The CDR3 loop spans 12 amino acids. The CDR3 DNA sequence: TGTGCCAGCAGCGCTCCCCGGGAGACCCAGTACTTC. This codes for CASSAPRETQYF.

The chain uses TRBV27 and TRBJ1-5; 10 bases fit TRBD1. J was trimmed by 7 bases and V by 3 bases; bases with no gene match: 6. Germline V gene sequence: CDR1 MNHEY, CDR2 SMNVEV (reference sequence). This CDR3 comprises 15 residues. This CDR3 reads CASSFKGQGRQPQHF. For the CDR3, the DNA is TGTGCCAGCAGTTTCAAGGGACAGGGGAGGCAGCCCCAGCATTTT.

This clonotype was detected a few times. The rearrangement uses TRBV7-9 and TRBJ2-7, with D possibly TRBD2 on 6 matching bases. Germline V lookup: CDR1 SEHNR, CDR2 FQNEAQ (reference sequence). CDR3 size: 15 residues. Deletions cut 6 bases from V and 4 bases from J, with 19 bases between. The CDR3: CASSRLSGEGYEQYF. CDR3 bases: TGTGCCAGCAGTCGCCTTAGCGGAGAAGGGTACGAGCAGTACTTC.

The V and J genes are TRBV19 and TRBJ1-5; no firm D call. The CDR3 length is 16 residues. Germline V CDR1 and CDR2: LNHDA, SQIVND (reference sequence). Trimming removed 8 bases at V and 0 bases at J, with 17 bases between. CDR3 sequence (DNA): TGTGCCAGTTTGAGGAGGGCGGGATATAGCAATCAGCCCCAGCATTTT. Translation: CASLRRAGYSNQPQHF.

V is TRBV20-1 and J is TRBJ1-2, with D tentatively TRBD1 (5 bases). Per the germline V gene, CDR1 is DFQATT and CDR2 is SNEGSKA (reference sequence). The CDR3 is 13 residues long. Trimming took off 0 bases at V and 2 bases at J, with 7 bases between the two ends. The CDR3, as DNA: TGCAGTGCTAGAGAAGAGGGGAACTATGGCTACACCTTC. Protein sequence: CSAREEGNYGYTF.

J is TRBJ1-1 and V is TRBV14; 8 nucleotides align to TRBD1. Germline V lookup: CDR1 SGHDN, CDR2 FVKESK. Trimming cost V 3 bases and J 4 bases; bases outside gene matches: 7. This CDR3 has 15 amino acids. In DNA, the CDR3 is TGTGCCAGCAGCCAGGTACAGGGGGGAGTCACTGAAGCTTTCTTT. This translates into CASSQVQGGVTEAFF.

The rearrangement links TRBV27 to TRBJ2-7; D may be TRBD2 (7 bases). V was cut by 3 bases and J by 0 bases, with 12 bases left in between. CDR1 MNHEY and CDR2 SMNVEV come from the germline V gene (reference sequence). This CDR3 comprises 15 residues. The CDR3: CASSFRGGSSYEQYF. In nucleotides, the CDR3 is TGTGCCAGCAGTTTTCGCGGGGGCAGCTCCTACGAGCAGTACTTC.

This chain connects TRBV28 to TRBJ2-1; TRBD1 might be the D (6 bases). The germline V and J ends were trimmed by 6 bases and 2 bases, with 20 bases remaining between them. The CDR3 loop spans 17 amino acids. Germline V lookup: CDR1 MDHEN, CDR2 SYDVKM. CDR3 DNA: TGTGCCAGCAGCCCCCTGGGGCAGGGGATGCCCTACAATGAGCAGTTCTTC. Residues: CASSPLGQGMPYNEQFF.

This rearrangement joins TRBV7-9 to TRBJ1-2, with 7 bases matching TRBD1. This CDR3 comprises 14 residues. Germline V lookup: CDR1 SEHNR, CDR2 FQNEAQ (reference sequence). Trimming cost V 5 bases and J 0 bases; bases outside gene matches: 3. CDR3: CASSTGVTNYGYTF. CDR3 sequence (DNA): TGTGCCAGCAGCACAGGGGTTACTAACTATGGCTACACCTTC.

This chain joins TRBV27 and TRBJ1-1; TRBD1 is a possible D gene (6 bases). Trimming cost V 0 bases and J 7 bases, with 15 bases left between them. There are 15 residues in the CDR3. The germline V gene encodes CDR1 MNHEY and CDR2 SMNVEV (reference sequence). CDR3 nucleotide sequence: TGTGCCAGCAGTTTATCGGCTTCGCAGGGGCTTGAAGCTTTCTTT. Protein product: CASSLSASQGLEAFF.

This chain uses TRBV7-9 with TRBJ1-3; D unclear. V was clipped by 0 bases and J by 0 bases, with 6 bases between them. From germline, CDR1 is SEHNR and CDR2 FQNEAQ (reference sequence). The CDR3 is made up of 15 amino acids. CDR3 DNA: TGTGCCAGCAGCTTAGCGGTGGCCTCTGGAAACACCATATATTTT. Its protein is CASSLAVASGNTIYF.

CDR3 sequence (DNA): TGCAGTGCTTCCCGGGGCAGGGGGGTAGGAGAGACCCAGTACTTC. Translated, it gives CSASRGRGVGETQYF. The genes are TRBV20-1 and TRBJ2-5; D perhaps matches TRBD1 (7 bases). Germline V CDR1 and CDR2: DFQATT, SNEGSKA (reference sequence). The CDR3 runs to 15 residues. V was cut by 5 bases and J by 4 bases, with 20 bases left in between.

This clonotype has ten or more counts. The rearrangement joins TRBV7-3 to TRBJ1-2; TRBD1 agrees at 10 bases. Germline V gene lookup returns CDR1 SGHTA and CDR2 FQGTGA. The CDR3 loop spans 19 amino acids. J was trimmed by 5 bases and V by 2 bases; bases with no gene match: 17. The CDR3 loop is CASSLYSNTGTGDTYGYTF. The CDR3, as DNA: TGTGCCAGCAGCTTATACAGCAATACGGGGACAGGGGATACGTATGGCTACACCTTC.

This clonotype was recorded a few times. The V and J genes are TRBV7-9 and TRBJ1-1; 10 bases agree with TRBD1. V gave up 5 bases and J gave up 6 bases; unmatched junction bases: 9. The CDR3 consists of 15 residues. Germline V CDR1 and CDR2: SEHNR, FQNEAQ (reference sequence). CDR3 coding DNA: TGTGCCAGCAGCGCCGCGGACAGGGGGTACGCTGAAGCTTTCTTT. Translated, it gives CASSAADRGYAEAFF.

V and J are TRBV28 and TRBJ2-7, with D unresolved. Germline V lookup: CDR1 MDHEN, CDR2 SYDVKM. The V end lost 3 bases, the J end lost 1 base, and 7 bases lay between the germline ends. The CDR3 is 13 residues long. CDR3: CASSFGSSYEQYF. CDR3 bases: TGTGCCAGCAGTTTTGGGTCATCCTACGAGCAGTACTTC.

There are a few counts of this clonotype. The chain is built from TRBV7-8 and TRBJ2-6, with 10 bases lining up with TRBD1. Germline CDR1 and CDR2: SGHVS and FQNEAQ. V gave up 2 bases and J gave up 3 bases; unmatched junction bases: 10. CDR3 size: 19 residues. The CDR3 sequence is CASSLSGTGVFGGANVLTF. The CDR3 DNA reads as TGTGCCAGCAGCTTAAGTGGGACAGGGGTGTTTGGTGGGGCCAACGTCCTGACTTTC.

The CDR3 spells CASGLEVGELFF. The DNA of the CDR3 is TGTGCTAGTGGTTTAGAGGTCGGGGAGCTGTTTTTT. The chain is built from TRBV12-5 and TRBJ2-2; D not certain. V lost 3 bases and J lost 7, with 6 bases in between. The germline V gene encodes CDR1 LGHNT and CDR2 FRNRAP. The CDR3 has 12 amino acids.

The chain links TRBV4-2 to TRBJ1-1; possible D gene TRBD1, 5 bases. Germline loops: CDR1 LGHNA, CDR2 YNFKEQ. The CDR3 runs 15 residues. Trimming took off 0 bases at V and 0 bases at J, with 8 bases between the two ends. CDR3 in amino acids: CASSQEMGLNTEAFF. CDR3 bases: TGTGCCAGCAGCCAAGAAATGGGGCTGAACACTGAAGCTTTCTTT.

The rearrangement joins TRBV7-4 to TRBJ2-1; D remains ambiguous. V lost 5 bases and J lost 4, with 15 bases in between. The length of the CDR3 is 15 residues. Per the germline V gene, CDR1 is SGHVT and CDR2 is SQSDAQ. CDR3 sequence reads: CASSPGRAKYNEQFF. The CDR3 DNA reads as TGTGCCAGCAGCCCGGGCCGGGCTAAATACAATGAGCAGTTCTTC.